One sample yielded the 18 T cell receptor beta chains listed below, sequenced in a study of human T cells and chemical hapten exposure. TCRdb redid the calling of the RACE reads with MiXCR, one entry per CDR3 protein. This table has roughly 190,000 distinct CDR3 sequences, approximately 20% appearing once. As for time point: patch test 1, 2 weeks after DPC sensitization. Indicated treatment: therapeutic diphenylcyclopropenone sensitization with weekly scalp DPC. The sequencing here drew on whole blood, taken in connection with sensitization to the hapten diphenylcyclopropenone (DPC). These receptors were obtained from a woman aged 45-60 years with alopecia areata. Some clones in this sample may be carry-over from other donors' samples.

This clonotype was detected a few times. The CDR3 DNA is TGCGCCAGCAGCCCGGTCGTGGACAGCTCTGGAAACACCATATATTTT. Its protein product is CASSPVVDSSGNTIYF. This rearrangement joins TRBV5-1 to TRBJ1-3, with a possible D match to TRBD1 (6 bases). V dropped 4 bases and J dropped 0 bases, with 14 bases sitting between them. The CDR3 is made up of 16 amino acids. Germline V gene sequence: CDR1 SGHRS, CDR2 YFSETQ.

This clonotype has more than one count but fewer than ten. DNA of the CDR3: TGCAGCGTTGCCGTGACTTACACCGGGGAGCTGTTTTTT. This sequence encodes CSVAVTYTGELFF. The V gene is TRBV29-1, the J gene TRBJ2-2; D gene unclear. The CDR3 has 13 residues. Trimming stripped 4 bases from V and 3 bases from J, with 9 bases between. Germline lookup yields CDR1 SQVTM and CDR2 ANQGSEA.

The chain carries TRBV5-5 and TRBJ1-1, with D perhaps TRBD1 (6 bases). The CDR3 is 13 amino acids. V lost 7 bases, J lost 2 bases, and 12 bases lay in between. Germline assignment: CDR1 SGHKS and CDR2 YYEKEE (reference sequence). CDR3 region: CASYRDTNTEAFF. CDR3 bases: TGTGCCAGCTACCGGGACACCAACACTGAAGCTTTCTTT.

This clonotype was seen only a few times. The genes are TRBV6-1 and TRBJ1-5, with 9 bases lining up with TRBD1. The junction had 5 bases not matched to a gene; V was cut back by 5 bases and J by 3 bases. The germline CDR1 and CDR2 sequences are MNHNS and SASEGT. This CDR3 contains 15 residues. CDR3 nucleotide sequence: TGTGCCAGCAGTTGGACAGGGGCGGACAATCAGCCCCAGCATTTT. Translating it yields CASSWTGADNQPQHF.

This clonotype came up a few times. The chain is built from TRBV27 and TRBJ2-1; 7 bases fit TRBD2. Per germline, CDR1 MNHEY and CDR2 SMNVEV (reference sequence). Germline trimming cut 6 bases from V and 2 bases from J; bases unmatched to any gene: 10. CDR3 length equals 16 residues. The CDR3 reads CASSSPSGKTYNEQFF. In DNA form, the CDR3 reads TGTGCCAGCAGCAGCCCTAGCGGAAAAACCTACAATGAGCAGTTCTTC.

This sequence joins TRBV29-1 and TRBJ2-5; TRBD2 aligns across 9 bases. Germline CDR1 is SQVTM and CDR2 is ANQGSEA. CDR3 size: 12 residues. DNA for the CDR3: TGCGCAAAGCGGGGGGACGAGGAGACCCAGTACTTC. Translation: CAKRGDEETQYF.

This clonotype has only a few counts. The rearrangement links TRBV20-1 to TRBJ1-2; 8 positions match TRBD1. The CDR3 is 12 amino acids. The trim removed 4 bases at V and 4 bases at J, leaving 2 bases unmatched. Germline assignment: CDR1 DFQATT and CDR2 SNEGSKA (reference sequence). The CDR3 spells CSATGTGYGYTF. CDR3 nucleotides: TGCAGTGCTACCGGGACAGGCTATGGCTACACCTTC.

The chain combines TRBV6-1 with TRBJ2-7; D may correspond to TRBD1 or TRBD2 (5 bases each). Germline V lookup: CDR1 MNHNS, CDR2 SASEGT. There are 14 residues in the CDR3. V shed 8 bases and J shed 6 bases, with 20 bases lying between them. The CDR3 region is CASGRDHLGGEQYF. The CDR3 bases are TGTGCCAGCGGTCGGGACCATCTTGGGGGCGAGCAGTACTTC.

Only a few counts were recorded for this clonotype. As DNA, the CDR3 is TGCGCCAGCAGCCCGGACAGGGGCCAGACATCGCAGTACTTC. It translates to CASSPDRGQTSQYF. The chain carries TRBV5-1 and TRBJ2-7, with 9 nucleotides matching TRBD1. CDR1 SGHRS and CDR2 YFSETQ come from the germline V gene. The CDR3 spans 14 residues. The V and J ends lost 4 bases and 9 bases, in that order; junction bases with no gene match: 11.

This chain connects TRBV10-3 to TRBJ2-6; either TRBD1 or TRBD2 may fit D (5 bases each). The CDR3 sequence is 15 residues long. Germline V gene data show CDR1 as ENHRY and CDR2 as SYGVKD. The germline V and J ends were trimmed by 1 base and 4 bases, with 8 bases remaining between them. CDR3 protein: CAISEWGSGANVLTF. CDR3 nucleotide sequence: TGTGCCATCAGTGAGTGGGGGTCAGGGGCCAACGTCCTGACTTTC.

The chain links TRBV29-1 to TRBJ2-7; possible D gene TRBD2, 5 bases. The CDR3 runs 12 residues. Trimming took 5 bases from V and 1 from J, leaving 9 bases between them. Germline V CDR1 and CDR2: SQVTM, ANQGSEA. DNA of the CDR3: TGCAGCGTTTCAGAGGGATCCTACGAGCAGTACTTC. It codes for CSVSEGSYEQYF.

V gene TRBV7-3 combines with J gene TRBJ1-1, with D possibly TRBD1 on 6 matching bases. The CDR3 contains 13 residues. V lost 5 bases to trimming and J lost 8 bases, with 15 bases between them. Germline-derived CDR1 and CDR2 are SGHTA and FQGTGA. CDR3 in DNA: TGTGCCAGCAGCGCCTCTGCGGGGACAGAAGCTTTCTTT. Amino acids: CASSASAGTEAFF.

The gene calls are TRBV11-2 and TRBJ2-7; 11 bases align to TRBD2. Germline values: CDR1 SGHAT, CDR2 FQNNGV. V dropped 5 bases and J dropped 3; count of bases not matched to a gene: 6. The CDR3 covers 15 residues. The CDR3 region is CASSGTSGVLYEQYF. The CDR3 DNA reads TGTGCCAGCAGCGGGACTAGCGGAGTCCTCTACGAGCAGTACTTC.

This clonotype was counted a few times. The chain links TRBV20-1 to TRBJ2-5; maybe TRBD1 (6 bases). V was trimmed by 0 bases and J by 5 bases, leaving 13 bases between them. Germline lookup yields CDR1 DFQATT and CDR2 SNEGSKA (reference sequence). The CDR3 covers 14 residues. CDR3 amino acids: CSARDQGRTETQYF. The CDR3 DNA reads as TGCAGTGCTAGAGATCAGGGGCGGACCGAGACCCAGTACTTC.

V usage is TRBV6-1 and J usage is TRBJ2-5; D unresolved. Trimming left V 5 bases short and J 1 base short, with 14 bases between. The CDR3 consists of 15 residues. The germline gives CDR1 MNHNS, CDR2 SASEGT. CDR3 protein: CASSPTTVFQETQYF. CDR3 nucleotide sequence: TGTGCCAGCAGTCCTACCACAGTTTTCCAAGAGACCCAGTACTTC.

There are a few counts of this clonotype. The chain is built from TRBV5-1 and TRBJ2-1; TRBD2 matches at 8 bases. This CDR3 comprises 16 residues. J was trimmed by 4 bases and V by 0 bases; bases with no gene match: 6. The germline V gene has CDR1 SGHRS and CDR2 YFSETQ. The CDR3 region has the DNA TGCGCCAGCAGCTTGGGGGCTGCGGGAGGTTACAATGAGCAGTTCTTC. Its translation is CASSLGAAGGYNEQFF.

The CDR3 sequence is CASSVRRDRSYNEQFF. DNA of the CDR3: TGTGCCAGCAGCGTAAGGCGCGACCGCTCCTACAATGAGCAGTTCTTC. The V and J genes are TRBV9 and TRBJ2-1; D call uncertain. V gave up 1 base and J gave up 0 bases, with 11 bases separating them. The germline V gene has CDR1 SGDLS and CDR2 YYNGEE. CDR3 length: 16 amino acids. The complete variable domain, with remaining parts taken from reference TRBV9 and TRBJ2-1, reads DSGVTQTPKHLITATGQRVTLRCSPRSGDLSVYWYQQSLDQGLQFLIQYYNGEERAKGNILERFSAQQFPDLHSELNLSSLELGDSALYFCASSVRRDRSYNEQFFGPGTRLTVL.

This clonotype was counted only a few times. This chain connects TRBV10-3 to TRBJ2-3; maybe TRBD1 (5 bases). The germline V and J ends were trimmed by 6 bases and 1 base, with 17 bases remaining between them. CDR3 length: 16 amino acids. Germline CDR1 is ENHRY and CDR2 is SYGVKD. The CDR3 DNA is TGTGCCATCAGACGCGACAGAGGATCGGGCACAGATACGCAGTATTTT. Translating gives CAIRRDRGSGTDTQYF.